This TCR beta chain was documented in a study of CD8+ T cells in alopecia areata. Obtained from alopecia areata patients were lesional scalp punch biopsies along with peripheral blood. Starting from PBMCs, sorting isolated CD4+ and CD8+ T cells. The V end lost 1 base, the J end lost 4 bases, and 18 bases lay between the germline ends. Germline CDR1 is LGHNA and CDR2 is YNFKEQ. The CDR3 consists of 17 residues. The sequencing template was cDNA reverse transcribed from extracted RNA. Measured with immunoSEQ multiplex PCR; TCRdb has only the in-frame clones, and not every one. The sample contains roughly 97,000 clones, 41% of which appear only once.

V is TRBV4-2 and J is TRBJ2-3, with D possibly TRBD1 on 6 matching bases. The sequenced sample consisted of CD4+ T cells sorted from blood. This sequence was found in a human donor with alopecia areata. Here the CDR3 DNA reads TGTGCCAGCAGCCAAGCGATATCAGGGGTTATGTCAGATACGCAGTATTTT. Protein sequence: CASSQAISGVMSDTQYF.